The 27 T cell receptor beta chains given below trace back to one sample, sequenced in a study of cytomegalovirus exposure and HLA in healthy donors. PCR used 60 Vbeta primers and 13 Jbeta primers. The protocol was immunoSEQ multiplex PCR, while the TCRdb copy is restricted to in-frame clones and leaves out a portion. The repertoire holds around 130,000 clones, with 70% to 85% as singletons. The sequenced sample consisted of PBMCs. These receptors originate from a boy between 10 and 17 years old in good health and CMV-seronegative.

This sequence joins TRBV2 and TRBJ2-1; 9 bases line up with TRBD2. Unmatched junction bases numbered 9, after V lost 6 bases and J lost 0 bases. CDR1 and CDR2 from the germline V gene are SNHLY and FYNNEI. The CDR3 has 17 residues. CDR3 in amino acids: CASSVTLAGYSYNEQFF. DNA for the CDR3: TGTGCCAGCAGCGTAACTCTAGCGGGGTACTCCTACAATGAGCAGTTCTTC. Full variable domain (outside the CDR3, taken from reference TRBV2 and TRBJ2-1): EPEVTQTPSHQVTQMGQEVILRCVPISNHLYFYWYRQILGQKVEFLVSFYNNEISEKSEIFDDQFSVERPDGSNFTLKIRSTKLEDSAMYFCASSVTLAGYSYNEQFFGPGTRLTVL.

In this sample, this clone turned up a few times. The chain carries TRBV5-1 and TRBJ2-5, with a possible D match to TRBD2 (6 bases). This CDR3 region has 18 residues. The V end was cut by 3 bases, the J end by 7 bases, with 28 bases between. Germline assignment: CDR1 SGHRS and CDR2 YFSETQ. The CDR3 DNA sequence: TGCGCCAGCAGCTCATCGATGTATGCGGGACTCGCGCCGGGGACCCAGTACTTC. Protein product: CASSSSMYAGLAPGTQYF.

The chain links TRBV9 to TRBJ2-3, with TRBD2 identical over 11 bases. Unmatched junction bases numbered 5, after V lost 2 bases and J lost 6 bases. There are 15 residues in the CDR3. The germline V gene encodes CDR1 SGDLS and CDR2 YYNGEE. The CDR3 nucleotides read TGTGCCAGCAGCGTTGGACTAGCGGGCCGGGATACGCAGTATTTT. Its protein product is CASSVGLAGRDTQYF. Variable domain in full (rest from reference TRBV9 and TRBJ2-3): DSGVTQTPKHLITATGQRVTLRCSPRSGDLSVYWYQQSLDQGLQFLIQYYNGEERAKGNILERFSAQQFPDLHSELNLSSLELGDSALYFCASSVGLAGRDTQYFGPGTRLTVL.

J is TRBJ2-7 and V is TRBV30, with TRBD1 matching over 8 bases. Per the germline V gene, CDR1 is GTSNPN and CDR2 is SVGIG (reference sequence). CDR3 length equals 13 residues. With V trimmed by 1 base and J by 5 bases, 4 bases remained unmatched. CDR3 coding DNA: TGTGCCTGGAGTGCGGACAGGGCTAACGAGCAGTACTTC. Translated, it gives CAWSADRANEQYF.

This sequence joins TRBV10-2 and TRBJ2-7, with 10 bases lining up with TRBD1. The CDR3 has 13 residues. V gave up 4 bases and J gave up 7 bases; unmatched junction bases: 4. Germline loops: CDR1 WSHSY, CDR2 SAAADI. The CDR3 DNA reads TGCGCCAGCAGTGGGGACAGGGGTTGGGAGCAGTACTTC. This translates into CASSGDRGWEQYF.

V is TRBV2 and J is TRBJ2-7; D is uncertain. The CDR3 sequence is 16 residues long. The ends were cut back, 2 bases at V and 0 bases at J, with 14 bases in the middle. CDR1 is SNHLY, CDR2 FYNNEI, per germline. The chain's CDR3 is CASSEPLRAYSYEQYF. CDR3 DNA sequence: TGTGCCAGCAGTGAACCCCTACGAGCGTACTCCTACGAGCAGTACTTC.

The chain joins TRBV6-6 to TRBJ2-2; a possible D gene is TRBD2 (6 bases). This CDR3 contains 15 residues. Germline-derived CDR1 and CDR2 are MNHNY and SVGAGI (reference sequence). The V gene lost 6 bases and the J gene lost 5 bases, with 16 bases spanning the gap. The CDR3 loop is CASSPPQAGTGELFF. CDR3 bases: TGTGCCAGCAGCCCGCCACAGGCGGGGACCGGGGAGCTGTTTTTT.

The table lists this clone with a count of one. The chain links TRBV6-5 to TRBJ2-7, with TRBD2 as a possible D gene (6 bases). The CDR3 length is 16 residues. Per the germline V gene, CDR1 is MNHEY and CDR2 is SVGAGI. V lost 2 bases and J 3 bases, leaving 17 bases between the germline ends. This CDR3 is CASSYTAGALLYEQYF. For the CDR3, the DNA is TGTGCCAGCAGTTACACAGCGGGTGCCCTTCTCTACGAGCAGTACTTC.

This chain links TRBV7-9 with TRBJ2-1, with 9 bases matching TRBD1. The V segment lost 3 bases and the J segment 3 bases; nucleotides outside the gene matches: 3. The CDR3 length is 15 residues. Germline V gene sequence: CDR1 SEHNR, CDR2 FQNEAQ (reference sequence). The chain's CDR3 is CASSLDRGGYNEQFF. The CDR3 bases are TGTGCCAGCAGCTTGGACAGGGGAGGCTACAATGAGCAGTTCTTC.

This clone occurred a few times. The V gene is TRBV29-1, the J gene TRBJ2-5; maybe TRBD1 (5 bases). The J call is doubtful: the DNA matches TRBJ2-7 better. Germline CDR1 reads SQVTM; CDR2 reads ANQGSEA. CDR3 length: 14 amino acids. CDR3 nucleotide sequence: TGCAGCGTTGCGTCCAGGGCCCTACCCTACGAGCAGTACTTC. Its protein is CSVASRALPYEQYF.

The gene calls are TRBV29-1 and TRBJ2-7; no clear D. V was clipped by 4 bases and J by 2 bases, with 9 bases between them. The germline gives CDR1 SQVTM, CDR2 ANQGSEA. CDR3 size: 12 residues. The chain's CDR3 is CSVGGSPYEQYF. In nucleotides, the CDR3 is TGCAGCGTTGGAGGATCCCCCTACGAGCAGTACTTC.

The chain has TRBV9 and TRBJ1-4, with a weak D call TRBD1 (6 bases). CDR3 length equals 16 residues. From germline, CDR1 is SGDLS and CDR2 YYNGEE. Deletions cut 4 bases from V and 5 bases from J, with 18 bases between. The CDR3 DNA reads TGTGCCAGCAGCCTATCAGGGGAGGGTGGGAATGAAAAACTGTTTTTT. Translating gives CASSLSGEGGNEKLFF.

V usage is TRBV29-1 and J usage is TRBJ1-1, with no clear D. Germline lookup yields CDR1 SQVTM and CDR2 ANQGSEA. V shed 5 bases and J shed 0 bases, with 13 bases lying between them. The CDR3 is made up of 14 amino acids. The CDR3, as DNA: TGCAGCGTTCGTGAAACTGAACTGAACACTGAAGCTTTCTTT. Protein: CSVRETELNTEAFF.

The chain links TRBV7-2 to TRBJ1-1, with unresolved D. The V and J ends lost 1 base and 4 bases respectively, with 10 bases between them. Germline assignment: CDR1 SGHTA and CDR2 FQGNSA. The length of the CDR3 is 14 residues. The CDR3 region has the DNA TGTGCCAGCAGCTTAGATGATTGGAGCACTGAAGCTTTCTTT. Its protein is CASSLDDWSTEAFF. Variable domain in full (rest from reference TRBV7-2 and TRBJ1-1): GAGVSQSPSNKVTEKGKDVELRCDPISGHTALYWYRQSLGQGLEFLIYFQGNSAPDKSGLPSDRFSAERTGGSVSTLTIQRTQQEDSAVYLCASSLDDWSTEAFFGQGTRLTVV.

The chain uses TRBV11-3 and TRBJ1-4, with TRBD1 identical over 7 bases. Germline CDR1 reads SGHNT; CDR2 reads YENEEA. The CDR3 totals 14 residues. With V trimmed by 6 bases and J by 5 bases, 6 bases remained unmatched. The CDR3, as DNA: TGTGCCAGCAGTAACGGACAGGAGAATGAAAAACTGTTTTTT. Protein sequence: CASSNGQENEKLFF.

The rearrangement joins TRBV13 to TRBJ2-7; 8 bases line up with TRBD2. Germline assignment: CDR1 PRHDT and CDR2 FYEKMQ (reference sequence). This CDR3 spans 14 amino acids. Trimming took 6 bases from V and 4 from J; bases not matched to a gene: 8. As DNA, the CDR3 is TGTGCCAGCAGTCGATTAGCGGGAAATTACGAGCAGTACTTC. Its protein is CASSRLAGNYEQYF.

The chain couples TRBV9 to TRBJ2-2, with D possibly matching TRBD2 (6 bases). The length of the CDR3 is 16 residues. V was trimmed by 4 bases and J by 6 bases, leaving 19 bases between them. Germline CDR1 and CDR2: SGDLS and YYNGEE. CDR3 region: CASSSRTGDGPGELFF. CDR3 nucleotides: TGTGCCAGCAGCTCCCGCACGGGGGACGGTCCCGGGGAGCTGTTTTTT.

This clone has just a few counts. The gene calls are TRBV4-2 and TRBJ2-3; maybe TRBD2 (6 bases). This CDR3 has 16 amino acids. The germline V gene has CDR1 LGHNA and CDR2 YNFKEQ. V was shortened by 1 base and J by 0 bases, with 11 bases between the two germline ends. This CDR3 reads CASSQADGTSTDTQYF. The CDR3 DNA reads TGTGCCAGCAGCCAAGCCGACGGGACTAGCACAGATACGCAGTATTTT.

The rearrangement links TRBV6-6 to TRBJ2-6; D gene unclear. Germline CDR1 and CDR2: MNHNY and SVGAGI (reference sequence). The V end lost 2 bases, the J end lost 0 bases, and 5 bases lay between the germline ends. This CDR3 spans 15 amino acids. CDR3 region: CASSYPGSGANVLTF. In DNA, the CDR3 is TGTGCCAGCAGTTACCCCGGCTCTGGGGCCAACGTCCTGACTTTC.

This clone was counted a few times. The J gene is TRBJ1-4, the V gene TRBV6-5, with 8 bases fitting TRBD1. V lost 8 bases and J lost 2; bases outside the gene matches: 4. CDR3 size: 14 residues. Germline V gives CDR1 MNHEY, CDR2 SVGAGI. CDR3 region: CASGRTGTNEKLFF. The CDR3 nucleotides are TGTGCCAGCGGGCGGACAGGGACTAATGAAAAACTGTTTTTT.

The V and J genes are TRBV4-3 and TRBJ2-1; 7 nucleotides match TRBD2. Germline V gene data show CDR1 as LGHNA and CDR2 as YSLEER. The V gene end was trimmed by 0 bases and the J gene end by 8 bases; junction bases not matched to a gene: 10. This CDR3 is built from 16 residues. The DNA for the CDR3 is TGCGCCAGCAGCCAAGATCGGGCGGGAGCTCACTATGAGCAGTTCTTC. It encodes CASSQDRAGAHYEQFF.

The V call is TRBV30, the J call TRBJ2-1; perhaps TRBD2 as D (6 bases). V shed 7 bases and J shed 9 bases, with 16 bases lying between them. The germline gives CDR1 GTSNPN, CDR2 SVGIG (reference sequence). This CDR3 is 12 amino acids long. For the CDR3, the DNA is TGTGCCTTCCCCCTTCGGGGGTTTGAGCAGTTCTTC. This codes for CAFPLRGFEQFF.

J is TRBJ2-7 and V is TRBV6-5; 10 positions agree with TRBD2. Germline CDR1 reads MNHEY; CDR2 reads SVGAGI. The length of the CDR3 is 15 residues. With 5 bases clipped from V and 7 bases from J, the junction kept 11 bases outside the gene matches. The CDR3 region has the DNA TGTGCCAGCAGTCCCTATTCTAGCGGGAGTTTTGAGCAGTACTTC. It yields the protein CASSPYSSGSFEQYF.

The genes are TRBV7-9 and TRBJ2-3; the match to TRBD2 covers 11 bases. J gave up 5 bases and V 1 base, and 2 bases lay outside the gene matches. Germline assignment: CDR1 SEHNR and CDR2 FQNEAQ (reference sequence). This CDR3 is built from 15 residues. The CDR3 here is CASSLVAGGVDTQYF. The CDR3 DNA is TGTGCCAGCAGCTTAGTAGCGGGAGGGGTAGATACGCAGTATTTT.

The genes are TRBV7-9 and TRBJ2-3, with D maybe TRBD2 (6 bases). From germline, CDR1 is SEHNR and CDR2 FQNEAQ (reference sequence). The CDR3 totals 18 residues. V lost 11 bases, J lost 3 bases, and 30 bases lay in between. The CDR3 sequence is CADFPAGSPPWRTDTQYF. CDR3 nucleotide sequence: TGTGCCGACTTTCCGGCCGGGAGCCCCCCCTGGAGGACAGATACGCAGTATTTT.

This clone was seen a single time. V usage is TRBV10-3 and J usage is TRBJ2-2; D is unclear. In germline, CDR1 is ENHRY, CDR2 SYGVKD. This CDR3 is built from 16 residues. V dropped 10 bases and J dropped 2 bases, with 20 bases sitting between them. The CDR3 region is CASSESFTHNTGELFF. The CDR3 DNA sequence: TGTGCCAGTTCCGAGTCATTTACCCATAACACCGGGGAGCTGTTTTTT.

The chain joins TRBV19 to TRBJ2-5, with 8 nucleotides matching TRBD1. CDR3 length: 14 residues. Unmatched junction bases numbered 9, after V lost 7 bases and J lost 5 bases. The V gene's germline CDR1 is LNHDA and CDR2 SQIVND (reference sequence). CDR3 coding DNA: TGTGCCAGTACCAGTACAGGGGGTGATGAGACCCAGTACTTC. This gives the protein CASTSTGGDETQYF.